The TCR beta chain described here comes from a study of blood T cell repertoires in COVID-19. Sequencing was performed with immunoSEQ multiplex PCR; in TCRdb, only in-frame clones are kept and a portion is missing. The profile covers 13,000 or so clones, with 78% appearing a single time and around 37% taken by the ten largest. The germline V gene encodes CDR1 MNHEY and CDR2 SVGAGI. The CDR3 consists of 14 residues. Trimming shortened V by 5 bases and J by 4 bases, and 9 bases separated the two germline ends. The material sequenced was peripheral blood. The chain links TRBV6-5 to TRBJ2-6, with D perhaps TRBD1 (6 bases). The TCR comes from a human donor in a cohort sampled during active COVID-19. The CDR3 nucleotides read TGTGCCAGCAGTACAGGGTCAGGGGCCAACGTCCTGACTTTC. The encoded protein is CASSTGSGANVLTF.